These 20 T cell receptor beta chains share one sample of origin, sequenced in a study of blood T cell repertoires in COVID-19. The table came from immunoSEQ multiplex PCR; TCRdb's copy has only in-frame clones and leaves some out. The data show approximately 210,000 clones, 94% seen once. The material sequenced was peripheral blood. All receptors derive from a man younger than 40 with COVID-19, enrolled during active disease.

This sequence joins TRBV11-2 and TRBJ1-4; D is undetermined. CDR3 length equals 16 residues. Germline lookup yields CDR1 SGHAT and CDR2 FQNNGV. V shed 3 bases and J shed 3 bases, with 14 bases lying between them. CDR3 loop: CASSFGGIVANEKLFF. The CDR3 DNA reads TGTGCCAGCAGCTTCGGAGGGATTGTGGCTAATGAAAAACTGTTTTTT.

Only one count was recorded for this clone. V and J are TRBV5-1 and TRBJ1-1; the match to TRBD1 covers 7 bases. The CDR3 is 14 residues long. Germline V CDR1 and CDR2: SGHRS, YFSETQ. V dropped 3 bases and J dropped 4; count of bases not matched to a gene: 6. This CDR3 reads CASSSTGSFTEAFF. In DNA, the CDR3 is TGCGCCAGCAGCTCGACAGGGTCCTTCACTGAAGCTTTCTTT.

The rearrangement links TRBV19 to TRBJ1-2; D is undetermined. The V gene lost 1 base and the J gene lost 1 base, with 10 bases spanning the gap. CDR3 length: 15 residues. The germline V gene has CDR1 LNHDA and CDR2 SQIVND (reference sequence). The CDR3 nucleotides are TGTGCCAGTAGTATAGCCCAGGTCGATAACTATGGCTACACCTTC. It translates to CASSIAQVDNYGYTF. Using reference TRBV19 and TRBJ1-2 for the parts outside the CDR3, the full variable domain is DGGITQSPKYLFRKEGQNVTLSCEQNLNHDAMYWYRQDPGQGLRLIYYSQIVNDFQKGDIAEGYSVSREKKESFPLTVTSAQKNPTAFYLCASSIAQVDNYGYTFGSGTRLTVV.

The chain has TRBV18 and TRBJ1-4; TRBD1 aligns across 8 bases. Germline V gene lookup returns CDR1 KGHSH and CDR2 LQKENI. This CDR3 comprises 17 residues. The V gene end was trimmed by 3 bases and the J gene end by 5 bases; junction bases not matched to a gene: 11. DNA of the CDR3: TGTGCCAGCTCACCTGTCCTTCCAGGGGGCCACAATGAAAAACTGTTTTTT. This sequence encodes CASSPVLPGGHNEKLFF.

The chain is built from TRBV11-2 and TRBJ2-5; 7 positions agree with TRBD1. Germline trimming cut 1 base from V and 0 bases from J; bases unmatched to any gene: 2. Germline CDR1 is SGHAT and CDR2 is FQNNGV. The length of the CDR3 is 15 residues. The CDR3 here is CASSLGTGNQETQYF. Written as DNA, the CDR3 is TGTGCCAGCAGCTTAGGGACAGGCAACCAAGAGACCCAGTACTTC.

The rearrangement links TRBV5-1 to TRBJ2-1; perhaps TRBD1 as D (5 bases). The CDR3 totals 13 residues. Germline V CDR1 and CDR2: SGHRS, YFSETQ. V was shortened by 8 bases and J by 5 bases, with 14 bases between the two germline ends. The CDR3 is CARGVGVNNEQFF. The DNA of the CDR3 is TGCGCCAGAGGGGTCGGAGTAAACAATGAGCAGTTCTTC.

The V and J genes are TRBV30 and TRBJ2-1, with 10 bases lining up with TRBD1. Per germline, CDR1 GTSNPN and CDR2 SVGIG (reference sequence). This CDR3 region has 13 residues. V lost 3 bases to trimming and J lost 10 bases; unmatched junction nucleotides: 6. The CDR3 spells CAWRGTGVDEQFF. CDR3 DNA sequence: TGTGCCTGGAGGGGGACAGGGGTCGACGAGCAGTTCTTC.

This clone was observed a single time. The CDR3 spells CASSLSAMDSSEQYF. CDR3 coding DNA: TGCGCCAGCAGCTTAAGCGCGATGGACAGTAGCGAGCAGTACTTC. V is TRBV5-1 and J is TRBJ2-7; tentatively, D is TRBD1 (6 bases). The CDR3 loop spans 15 amino acids. The germline CDR1 and CDR2 sequences are SGHRS and YFSETQ. Trimming pared 2 bases from V and 6 bases from J, leaving 18 bases between. Variable domain in full (rest from reference TRBV5-1 and TRBJ2-7): KAGVTQTPRYLIKTRGQQVTLSCSPISGHRSVSWYQQTPGQGLQFLFEYFSETQRNKGNFPGRFSGRQFSNSRSEMNVSTLELGDSALYLCASSLSAMDSSEQYFGPGTRLTVT.

The chain joins TRBV7-9 to TRBJ2-7; 10 nucleotides agree with TRBD1. The CDR3 consists of 17 residues. Per the germline V gene, CDR1 is SEHNR and CDR2 is FQNEAQ (reference sequence). V shed 4 bases and J 4 bases; nucleotides not matched to a gene: 13. The DNA of the CDR3 is TGTGCCAGCAGCTCTCCGCTGGGGGGACAGGGGAAATACGAGCAGTACTTC. Its translation is CASSSPLGGQGKYEQYF.

This chain connects TRBV28 to TRBJ1-4; TRBD1 might be the D (5 bases). V lost 6 bases and J lost 4, with 21 bases in between. The CDR3 runs 17 residues. Germline lookup yields CDR1 MDHEN and CDR2 SYDVKM. The CDR3 sequence: CASRTGGVGGYNEKLFF. In DNA, the CDR3 is TGTGCCAGCAGGACTGGGGGGGTTGGGGGATATAATGAAAAACTGTTTTTT.

This clone appeared a single time. V usage is TRBV7-3 and J usage is TRBJ1-5; D is perhaps TRBD1 (6 bases). Trimming left V 5 bases short and J 0 bases short, with 14 bases between. CDR3 length: 16 residues. CDR1 and CDR2 (germline): SGHTA, FQGTGA. CDR3 in DNA: TGTGCCAGCAGCACACGACAGGAGTATAGCAATCAGCCCCAGCATTTT. Amino acids: CASSTRQEYSNQPQHF.

V is TRBV6-1 and J is TRBJ1-5; 8 positions agree with TRBD1. This CDR3 contains 16 residues. In germline, CDR1 is MNHNS, CDR2 SASEGT. The J segment lost 4 bases and the V segment lost 4 bases, leaving 9 bases of the junction unmatched. The DNA for the CDR3 is TGTGCCAGCAGTGGGACAGGGTCAGGGTTTAATCAGCCCCAGCATTTT. It encodes CASSGTGSGFNQPQHF.

The chain is built from TRBV2 and TRBJ1-1; perhaps TRBD1 as D (5 bases). Germline V gene lookup returns CDR1 SNHLY and CDR2 FYNNEI. The CDR3 extends over 13 amino acids. Trimming pared 6 bases from V and 1 base from J, leaving 9 bases between. CDR3: CASSSRENTEAFF. DNA of the CDR3: TGTGCCAGCAGCAGCAGGGAGAACACTGAAGCTTTCTTT. The full variable domain, completed using reference TRBV2 and TRBJ1-1, is EPEVTQTPSHQVTQMGQEVILRCVPISNHLYFYWYRQILGQKVEFLVSFYNNEISEKSEIFDDQFSVERPDGSNFTLKIRSTKLEDSAMYFCASSSRENTEAFFGQGTRLTVV.

This chain uses TRBV4-1 with TRBJ1-1; D uncertain. With 4 bases removed from V and 2 bases from J, the gap between germline ends came to 17 bases. This CDR3 region has 16 residues. Germline-derived CDR1 and CDR2 are MGHRA and YSYEKL. CDR3 in amino acids: CASSLMVGSKNTEAFF. DNA for the CDR3: TGCGCCAGCAGCCTTATGGTCGGGAGCAAAAACACTGAAGCTTTCTTT.

The gene calls are TRBV6-6 and TRBJ1-2; 8 bases line up with TRBD1. The CDR3 length is 12 residues. CDR1 is MNHNY, CDR2 SVGAGI, per germline (reference sequence). J lost 4 bases, V lost 10 bases, and 5 bases had no gene match. The CDR3 DNA reads TGTGCCATCAAAGGACAGGGCTATGGCTACACCTTC. This codes for CAIKGQGYGYTF.

The chain carries TRBV29-1 and TRBJ1-2; no clear D. This CDR3 has 12 residues. The germline V gene has CDR1 SQVTM and CDR2 ANQGSEA. V shed 8 bases and J shed 2 bases, with 12 bases lying between them. The CDR3: CSLNPGNYGYTF. The CDR3 coding sequence is TGCAGCCTCAATCCGGGGAACTATGGCTACACCTTC.

V is TRBV10-3 and J is TRBJ2-7; no clear D. The V gene lost 0 bases and the J gene lost 2 bases, with 5 bases spanning the gap. The CDR3 covers 13 residues. Germline CDR1 reads ENHRY; CDR2 reads SYGVKD. Here the CDR3 DNA reads TGTGCCATCAGTGAGTCGTATACCTACGAGCAGTACTTC. Amino acids: CAISESYTYEQYF.

The CDR3 is CSVEDWASGGTDTQYF. DNA of the CDR3: TGCAGCGTTGAAGACTGGGCTAGCGGGGGGACAGATACGCAGTATTTT. The rearrangement uses TRBV29-1 and TRBJ2-3, with 11 bases fitting TRBD2. With 0 bases clipped from V and 3 bases from J, the junction kept 5 bases outside the gene matches. In germline, CDR1 is SQVTM, CDR2 ANQGSEA. This CDR3 spans 16 amino acids.

This chain joins TRBV27 and TRBJ1-1; D is uncertain. CDR1 MNHEY and CDR2 SMNVEV come from the germline V gene (reference sequence). The V end was cut by 1 base, the J end by 4 bases, with 10 bases between. The CDR3 sequence is 14 residues long. CDR3: CASSLLGDGTEAFF. CDR3 DNA sequence: TGTGCCAGCAGTTTATTGGGAGACGGCACTGAAGCTTTCTTT.

This chain connects TRBV5-1 to TRBJ1-2; 11 nucleotides line up with TRBD1. Trimming cost V 6 bases and J 8 bases; bases outside gene matches: 12. This CDR3 comprises 15 residues. Per the germline V gene, CDR1 is SGHRS and CDR2 is YFSETQ. The CDR3 nucleotides are TGCGCCAGCACCTCGGGTGGGACAGGGGGTATCGGCTACACCTTC. Its protein product is CASTSGGTGGIGYTF.